This section outlines one T cell receptor beta chain sequence together with its context. Its antigen remains unknown. These data come from a study of shared clonotypes between healthy human individuals. Findings and limits, study-wide: Clonotype sharing among the donors was expected to vary with sequencing depth. Enrolling few donors narrowed the genetic and exposure-history diversity that was represented.

Naive CD8 cells were CD45RO-negative, positively selected for CCR7, excluding terminally differentiated effector memory CD45RA+ cells. The data were produced by immunoSEQ multiplex PCR, yet TCRdb's version contains in-frame clones alone and is incomplete. The repertoire has approximately 2,200,000 clones, more than 85% of them found once; the top ten carry 1.5% to 2%. V shed 5 bases and J 15 bases; nucleotides not matched to a gene: 12. This CDR3 contains 14 residues. Looked up from germline, CDR1 is MNHEY and CDR2 is SVGAGI. The origin of this receptor is a man between 18 and 35 years old in good health. Some clones in this sample may be carry-over from other donors' samples. The sequenced sample was naive CD8+ T cells from PBMCs. This chain links TRBV6-5 with TRBJ2-1, with TRBD2 identical over 11 bases. CDR3 DNA: TGTGCCAGCAGTCTTAACAGGGAACTAGCGGGAGTGTTCTTC. It yields the protein CASSLNRELAGVFF.